These 30 T cell receptor beta chains share one sample of origin, sequenced in a study of beta chain features in type 1 diabetes. Findings of the study overall: TCRB CDR3s were moderately but significantly shorter in Type 1 diabetes patients in all four CD4+ subsets.

Expressed TCRB transcripts were sequenced, since all the RNA that had been isolated was reverse transcribed. Generated by immunoSEQ multiplex PCR, the TCRdb table keeps only in-frame clones and is missing some. The table includes under 400,000 clones, 10% to 15% detected once. Their antigens remain unidentified. The sequenced sample was naive CD4+ T cells from blood. The receptor source for this set is a woman between 18 and 29 years old with type 1 diabetes.

The chain carries TRBV18 and TRBJ1-4; D remains unclear. This CDR3 spans 14 amino acids. In germline, CDR1 is KGHSH, CDR2 LQKENI. V was clipped by 6 bases and J by 8 bases, with 16 bases between them. In DNA form, the CDR3 reads TGTGCCAGCTCCCCCTCATGGAGTAAAGAAAAACTGTTTTTT. As protein: CASSPSWSKEKLFF. The variable domain in full, completed from reference TRBV18 and TRBJ1-4, reads NAGVMQNPRHLVRRRGQEARLRCSPMKGHSHVYWYRQLPEEGLKFMVYLQKENIIDESGMPKERFSAEFPKEGPSILRIQQVVRGDSAAYFCASSPSWSKEKLFFGSGTQLSVL.

J is TRBJ1-2 and V is TRBV21-1; no DNA check was done on the table's D call, TRBD1. TRBV21-1 is labeled a pseudogene. The CDR3 consists of 18 residues. This CDR3 reads CASILTGTALEVGYGYTF. CDR3 sequence (DNA): TGTGCCAGCATTCTCACCGGGACAGCCCTCGAGGTTGGGTATGGCTACACCTTC.

This clone turned up a few times. The chain uses TRBV6-5 and TRBJ1-1, with D perhaps TRBD1 (5 bases). Per the germline V gene, CDR1 is MNHEY and CDR2 is SVGAGI. V lost 6 bases, J lost 1 base, and 12 bases lay in between. The CDR3 is 14 amino acids. The CDR3 DNA is TGTGCCAGCAGCCAACGGGGGACGAACACTGAAGCTTTCTTT. It yields the protein CASSQRGTNTEAFF.

The V call is TRBV9, the J call TRBJ2-5, with TRBD2 matching over 8 bases. The CDR3 is 15 amino acids. CDR1 and CDR2 (germline): SGDLS, YYNGEE. Losses at the gene ends were 0 bases for V and 9 bases for J; bases not matched to a gene: 10. CDR3 region: CASSVGGTRSQPQYF. The DNA of the CDR3 is TGTGCCAGCAGCGTAGGTGGGACTAGATCTCAGCCCCAGTACTTC.

The chain recombines TRBV9 with TRBJ1-1; weak D call: TRBD1 (6 bases). Germline CDR1 reads SGDLS; CDR2 reads YYNGEE. With 4 bases removed from V and 3 bases from J, the gap between germline ends came to 13 bases. The CDR3 length is 14 residues. The CDR3 coding sequence is TGTGCCAGCAGCCAGGGGATGGGGTACACTGAAGCTTTCTTT. Residues: CASSQGMGYTEAFF. The full variable domain, with the rest looked up from reference TRBV9 and TRBJ1-1, is DSGVTQTPKHLITATGQRVTLRCSPRSGDLSVYWYQQSLDQGLQFLIQYYNGEERAKGNILERFSAQQFPDLHSELNLSSLELGDSALYFCASSQGMGYTEAFFGQGTRLTVV.

The V gene is TRBV18, the J gene TRBJ2-7, with TRBD1 matching 9 bases. Germline CDR1 is KGHSH and CDR2 is LQKENI. The CDR3 extends over 15 amino acids. The V segment lost 3 bases and the J segment 1 base; nucleotides outside the gene matches: 4. The CDR3 here is CASSPGTGTSYEQYF. In DNA, the CDR3 is TGTGCCAGCTCACCGGGGACAGGGACTTCCTACGAGCAGTACTTC.

The chain employs TRBV28 and TRBJ2-1; 10 bases line up with TRBD2. Per the germline V gene, CDR1 is MDHEN and CDR2 is SYDVKM. The junction had 6 bases not matched to a gene; V was cut back by 1 base and J by 6 bases. This CDR3 region has 16 residues. CDR3 bases: TGTGCCAGCAGTTTATCGGGGGCTAGCGGGGGCAATGAGCAGTTCTTC. It specifies CASSLSGASGGNEQFF.

This rearrangement joins TRBV29-1 to TRBJ2-1; TRBD2 aligns across 7 bases. This CDR3 is built from 15 residues. The trim removed 4 bases at V and 3 bases at J, leaving 9 bases unmatched. Germline loops: CDR1 SQVTM, CDR2 ANQGSEA. DNA for the CDR3: TGCAGCGTTGCGGCGGCCAGCGGGGTCTACAATGAGCAGTTCTTC. Protein sequence: CSVAAASGVYNEQFF.

Only a few counts were recorded for this clone. The chain has TRBV4-3 and TRBJ1-1; a possible D gene is TRBD1 (5 bases). The V end was cut by 1 base, the J end by 2 bases, with 11 bases between. This CDR3 spans 15 amino acids. Germline values: CDR1 LGHNA, CDR2 YSLEER. The CDR3 loop is CASSQGVDRNTEAFF. DNA of the CDR3: TGCGCCAGCAGCCAAGGGGTAGACAGAAACACTGAAGCTTTCTTT.

V gene TRBV19 combines with J gene TRBJ1-1; no definite D call. CDR1 and CDR2 (germline): LNHDA, SQIVND (reference sequence). With 5 bases removed from V and 8 bases from J, the gap between germline ends came to 15 bases. This CDR3 comprises 13 residues. In nucleotides, the CDR3 is TGTGCCAGTAGTGGCCGGGCCCGGGGAGAAGCTTTCTTT. Translation: CASSGRARGEAFF.

This clone was picked up a small number of times. The chain combines TRBV9 with TRBJ1-1; D gene uncertain. Germline CDR1 and CDR2: SGDLS and YYNGEE. This CDR3 is 12 amino acids long. V shed 4 bases and J shed 3 bases, with 7 bases lying between them. The CDR3 reads CASSRDHTEAFF. The CDR3 nucleotides read TGTGCCAGCAGCCGGGATCACACTGAAGCTTTCTTT.

This rearrangement joins TRBV5-1 to TRBJ1-1; unclear D gene. This CDR3 spans 13 amino acids. V was pared by 6 bases and J by 1 base, with 10 bases between. Germline CDR1 reads SGHRS; CDR2 reads YFSETQ. CDR3 loop: CASIAAENTEAFF. CDR3 sequence (DNA): TGCGCCAGCATAGCGGCGGAGAACACTGAAGCTTTCTTT.

This clone showed up just a few times. The CDR3 DNA reads TGTGCCACCCAGCCTAGGGATACGCAGTATTTT. Protein sequence: CATQPRDTQYF. The rearrangement uses TRBV7-9 and TRBJ2-3; D unresolved. CDR3 length: 11 residues. CDR1 is SEHNR and CDR2 is FQNEAQ in the germline V gene (reference sequence). V was trimmed by 10 bases and J by 6 bases, leaving 11 bases between them.

The chain combines TRBV7-9 with TRBJ2-7, with D hard to call. CDR3 length equals 14 residues. Looked up from germline, CDR1 is SEHNR and CDR2 is FQNEAQ (reference sequence). V lost 1 base, J lost 2 bases, and 9 bases lay in between. CDR3 amino acids: CASSLEWLTYEQYF. DNA for the CDR3: TGTGCCAGCAGCTTAGAATGGCTGACCTACGAGCAGTACTTC.

The sample holds a few counts of this clone. The chain carries TRBV7-2 and TRBJ1-1, with D unresolved. Germline CDR1 SGHTA, CDR2 FQGNSA. V lost 1 base and J lost 6, with 6 bases in between. CDR3 length: 12 amino acids. CDR3 amino acids: CASSLVFAEAFF. DNA of the CDR3: TGTGCCAGCAGCTTAGTATTCGCTGAAGCTTTCTTT.

The chain recombines TRBV7-9 with TRBJ2-7; 9 positions agree with TRBD2. Germline assignment: CDR1 SEHNR and CDR2 FQNEAQ (reference sequence). This CDR3 spans 14 amino acids. The V gene end was trimmed by 5 bases and the J gene end by 5 bases; junction bases not matched to a gene: 7. This chain's CDR3 is CASSGGASGNEQYF. The CDR3 DNA reads TGTGCCAGCAGCGGGGGCGCTAGCGGGAACGAGCAGTACTTC.

The sample holds a few counts of this clone. The rearrangement links TRBV7-2 to TRBJ1-2, with 8 bases that match TRBD1. CDR3 length: 15 amino acids. Per the germline V gene, CDR1 is SGHTA and CDR2 is FQGNSA. The ends lost 0 bases at V and 2 bases at J; junction bases unmatched: 2. The DNA for the CDR3 is TGTGCCAGCAGCTTAGCTGGGACAGGAAACTATGGCTACACCTTC. It yields the protein CASSLAGTGNYGYTF.

Only a few counts were recorded for this clone. The rearrangement uses TRBV18 and TRBJ1-1; 7 nucleotides agree with TRBD1. The CDR3 has 12 residues. Germline V gene lookup returns CDR1 KGHSH and CDR2 LQKENI. V gave up 2 bases and J gave up 10 bases; unmatched junction bases: 4. The CDR3 DNA reads as TGTGCCAGCTCACCAAGGCAGGGGGGAGCTTTCTTT. It specifies CASSPRQGGAFF.

This clone was detected only a few times. The chain joins TRBV19 to TRBJ1-2; 7 bases are shared with TRBD1. J gave up 4 bases and V 5 bases, and 7 bases lay outside the gene matches. The CDR3 runs 14 residues. The germline gives CDR1 LNHDA, CDR2 SQIVND (reference sequence). The CDR3 nucleotides read TGTGCCAGTAGTCCTTGGGACAGATTCTATGGCTACACCTTC. Its translation is CASSPWDRFYGYTF.

V and J are TRBV30 and TRBJ2-1; D call uncertain. The CDR3 has 12 amino acids. Germline CDR1 GTSNPN, CDR2 SVGIG (reference sequence). Deletions cut 4 bases from V and 0 bases from J, with 4 bases between. CDR3: CAWTYSYNEQFF. The DNA for the CDR3 is TGTGCCTGGACCTACTCCTACAATGAGCAGTTCTTC.

This clone came up a few times. This chain connects TRBV7-8 to TRBJ1-4; D ambiguous. V was pared by 2 bases and J by 13 bases, with 23 bases between. There are 16 residues in the CDR3. Germline values: CDR1 SGHVS, CDR2 FQNEAQ. CDR3 DNA sequence: TGTGCCAGCAGCTTAAAATGGTTCAGGAGCGGCAGTCGACTGTTTTTT. Translating it yields CASSLKWFRSGSRLFF.

The chain is built from TRBV6-1 and TRBJ2-7; 12 bases line up with TRBD2. J gave up 4 bases and V 8 bases, and 9 bases lay outside the gene matches. The CDR3 runs 15 residues. The germline CDR1 and CDR2 sequences are MNHNS and SASEGT. The CDR3 region is CASRGRLAGAYEQYF. The CDR3, as DNA: TGTGCCAGCCGGGGACGACTAGCGGGAGCTTACGAGCAGTACTTC.

V gene TRBV29-1 combines with J gene TRBJ2-1; 9 nucleotides line up with TRBD1. CDR1 and CDR2 from the germline V gene are SQVTM and ANQGSEA. J was trimmed by 0 bases and V by 1 base; bases with no gene match: 1. This CDR3 spans 15 amino acids. Written as DNA, the CDR3 is TGCAGCGTTGAAGGGGACAGGGTCTCCTACAATGAGCAGTTCTTC. As protein: CSVEGDRVSYNEQFF.

The rearrangement uses TRBV7-2 and TRBJ2-4, with D hard to call. Germline lookup yields CDR1 SGHTA and CDR2 FQGNSA. CDR3 size: 14 residues. V was clipped by 5 bases and J by 2 bases, with 10 bases between them. The DNA of the CDR3 is TGTGCCAGCAGCCCCCCTTCTTCCAAAAACATTCAGTACTTC. Residues: CASSPPSSKNIQYF.

This clone has just a few counts. This chain joins TRBV7-2 and TRBJ2-7, with D possibly TRBD1 on 5 matching bases. Germline values: CDR1 SGHTA, CDR2 FQGNSA. Deletions cut 5 bases from V and 4 bases from J, with 18 bases between. The length of the CDR3 is 15 residues. This CDR3 is CASSERTGTLYEQYF. The CDR3 bases are TGTGCCAGCAGCGAGAGAACAGGAACCCTGTACGAGCAGTACTTC. Based on the CDR3 plus reference TRBV7-2 and TRBJ2-7, the full variable domain is GAGVSQSPSNKVTEKGKDVELRCDPISGHTALYWYRQSLGQGLEFLIYFQGNSAPDKSGLPSDRFSAERTGGSVSTLTIQRTQQEDSAVYLCASSERTGTLYEQYFGPGTRLTVT.

The chain is built from TRBV6-5 and TRBJ2-5; possibly TRBD2 for D (6 bases). V lost 5 bases, J lost 2 bases, and 9 bases lay in between. CDR3 length: 13 amino acids. Per the germline V gene, CDR1 is MNHEY and CDR2 is SVGAGI. CDR3 DNA: TGTGCCAGCAGTCGTAGCGGACAAGAGACCCAGTACTTC. Translating gives CASSRSGQETQYF.

The chain is built from TRBV6-5 and TRBJ2-5; TRBD1 might be the D (6 bases). V lost 5 bases to trimming and J lost 2 bases, with 12 bases between them. The CDR3 is 14 residues long. Germline lookup yields CDR1 MNHEY and CDR2 SVGAGI. CDR3 sequence: CASSQGQLQETQYF. The CDR3, as DNA: TGTGCCAGCAGTCAGGGACAACTACAAGAGACCCAGTACTTC.

The chain couples TRBV5-4 to TRBJ2-7, with TRBD2 matching 13 bases. Germline values: CDR1 SGHNT, CDR2 YYREEE (reference sequence). V shed 3 bases and J 11 bases; nucleotides not matched to a gene: 11. This CDR3 has 15 residues. DNA of the CDR3: TGTGCCAGCAGCTCGGGACTAGCGGGACCAACCTCGGAGTACTTC. It codes for CASSSGLAGPTSEYF. The variable domain in full, with the rest retrieved from reference TRBV5-4 and TRBJ2-7, is ETGVTQSPTHLIKTRGQQVTLRCSSQSGHNTVSWYQQALGQGPQFIFQYYREEENGRGNFPPRFSGLQFPNYSSELNVNALELDDSALYLCASSSGLAGPTSEYFGPGTRLTVT.

The sample holds a few counts of this clone. The chain uses TRBV18 and TRBJ1-2, with 10 bases fitting TRBD1. V lost 3 bases to trimming and J lost 6 bases; unmatched junction nucleotides: 4. The CDR3 is made up of 14 amino acids. Per the germline V gene, CDR1 is KGHSH and CDR2 is LQKENI. The CDR3 coding sequence is TGTGCCAGCTCACCGGGACAGGGGTACGATGGCTACACCTTC. This codes for CASSPGQGYDGYTF.

The chain couples TRBV4-1 to TRBJ1-5, with a possible D match to TRBD1 (6 bases). V lost 5 bases and J lost 4, with 6 bases in between. The CDR3 consists of 12 residues. Germline V gene data show CDR1 as MGHRA and CDR2 as YSYEKL. CDR3 nucleotide sequence: TGCGCCAGCAGCACAGGGAATCAGCCCCAGCATTTT. Encoded protein: CASSTGNQPQHF.